The next 20 T cell receptor beta chains were all read from a single sample in a study of blood T cell repertoires in COVID-19. Only in-frame clones appear in the TCRdb table, and some are missing; sequencing was by immunoSEQ multiplex PCR. In the table there are some 320,000 clones, roughly 86% of which are singletons. Sequencing input: peripheral blood. The receptors come from a woman in her forties or fifties who had recovered from COVID-19.

V usage is TRBV7-5 and J usage is TRBJ2-7; the table assigns TRBD1, which was not confirmed against the DNA. TRBV7-5 is assigned pseudogene status. This CDR3 spans 15 amino acids. The DNA of the CDR3 is TGTGCCAGAAGCAACGGACAGTTAAGCTCCTACGAGCAGTACTTC. This encodes CARSNGQLSSYEQYF.

J is TRBJ2-1 and V is TRBV6-5, with 8 bases identical to TRBD1. In germline, CDR1 is MNHEY, CDR2 SVGAGI. The CDR3 sequence is 14 residues long. V lost 7 bases, J lost 9 bases, and 11 bases stayed unmatched. CDR3 bases: TGTGCCAGCACCCAAGGGGCAGGGGGCGGTGAGCAGTTCTTC. As protein: CASTQGAGGGEQFF.

The CDR3 sequence is CASKETGASGNTIYF. The CDR3 DNA reads TGTGCCAGCAAAGAAACAGGGGCCTCTGGAAACACCATATATTTT. V gene TRBV6-5 combines with J gene TRBJ1-3; 7 bases line up with TRBD1. This CDR3 region has 15 residues. Germline loops: CDR1 MNHEY, CDR2 SVGAGI. The V gene end was trimmed by 7 bases and the J gene end by 0 bases; junction bases not matched to a gene: 6.

This rearrangement joins TRBV10-3 to TRBJ1-3; D is undetermined. V was pared by 5 bases and J by 2 bases, with 13 bases between. CDR3 length equals 15 residues. Germline CDR1 ENHRY, CDR2 SYGVKD. Here the CDR3 reads CAISFDSPPGNTIYF. In DNA, the CDR3 is TGTGCCATCAGTTTCGACTCCCCACCTGGAAACACCATATATTTT.

V usage is TRBV27 and J usage is TRBJ2-7; TRBD1 is a possible D gene (6 bases). V lost 6 bases to trimming and J lost 5 bases, with 32 bases between them. Per germline, CDR1 MNHEY and CDR2 SMNVEV (reference sequence). The CDR3 sequence is 19 residues long. The CDR3 spells CASSLGLQGSRSVVDEQYF. In DNA form, the CDR3 reads TGTGCCAGCAGCTTAGGCCTACAGGGATCTAGATCTGTGGTGGACGAGCAGTACTTC.

V and J are TRBV3-1 (or the pseudogene TRBV3-2) and TRBJ2-1, with a possible D match to TRBD2 (5 bases). The CDR3 sequence is 15 residues long. V gave up 1 base and J gave up 0 bases, with 7 bases separating them. Germline CDR1 reads LGHDT; CDR2 reads YNNKEL (reference sequence). CDR3 nucleotides: TGTGCCAGCAGCCAAGGAGCGGTCTCCTACAATGAGCAGTTCTTC. Protein sequence: CASSQGAVSYNEQFF.

This clone was seen a handful of times. The rearrangement joins TRBV6-6 to TRBJ1-1; D possibly corresponds to TRBD1 (5 bases). The germline CDR1 and CDR2 sequences are MNHNY and SVGAGI (reference sequence). CDR3 length: 13 residues. With 4 bases removed from V and 6 bases from J, the gap between germline ends came to 12 bases. The CDR3 protein is CASSSPGWAEAFF. The CDR3 nucleotides are TGTGCCAGCAGTTCCCCAGGGTGGGCTGAAGCTTTCTTT.

CDR3 sequence: CASGQLTGELFF. Written as DNA, the CDR3 is TGTGCCAGCGGACAGTTAACCGGGGAGCTGTTTTTT. The chain links TRBV7-9 to TRBJ2-2; TRBD1 might be the D (6 bases). This CDR3 is built from 12 residues. CDR1 and CDR2 (germline): SEHNR, FQNEAQ (reference sequence). V shed 8 bases and J shed 5 bases, with 9 bases lying between them. The complete variable domain, with remaining parts taken from reference TRBV7-9 and TRBJ2-2, reads DTGVSQNPRHKITKRGQNVTFRCDPISEHNRLYWYRQTLGQGPEFLTYFQNEAQLEKSRLLSDRFSAERPKGSFSTLEIQRTEQGDSAMYLCASGQLTGELFFGEGSRLTVL.

V and J are TRBV7-2 and TRBJ2-5; weak D call: TRBD1 (5 bases). The CDR3 runs to 14 residues. Trimming took 7 bases from V and 4 from J, leaving 16 bases between them. CDR1 and CDR2 from the germline V gene are SGHTA and FQGNSA. CDR3 region: CASNPFGAIETQYF. The CDR3, as DNA: TGTGCCAGCAACCCCTTTGGGGCCATAGAGACCCAGTACTTC.

The genes are TRBV27 and TRBJ1-1, with D unclear. The germline V and J ends were trimmed by 5 bases and 1 base, with 8 bases remaining between them. This CDR3 is built from 13 residues. Germline V CDR1 and CDR2: MNHEY, SMNVEV (reference sequence). CDR3 amino acids: CASSLQENTEAFF. CDR3 coding DNA: TGTGCCAGCAGTCTTCAGGAGAACACTGAAGCTTTCTTT.

This sequence joins TRBV2 and TRBJ1-2; tentative D call: TRBD1 (5 bases). CDR1 and CDR2 from the germline V gene are SNHLY and FYNNEI. V gave up 6 bases and J gave up 6 bases, with 14 bases separating them. CDR3 length: 13 residues. CDR3 in DNA: TGTGCCAGCAGCGCCGGACAACGGAATGGCTACACCTTC. Translation gives CASSAGQRNGYTF.

The gene calls are TRBV6-5 and TRBJ1-2, with TRBD1 matching 7 bases. The trim removed 4 bases at V and 7 bases at J, leaving 6 bases unmatched. Germline V gives CDR1 MNHEY, CDR2 SVGAGI. The CDR3 covers 13 residues. The CDR3 coding sequence is TGTGCCAGCAGTTCAGGGGGGTATCTTGGCTACACCTTC. Translated: CASSSGGYLGYTF.

This chain joins TRBV7-9 and TRBJ2-7; 9 bases agree with TRBD1. Trimming removed 2 bases from V and 4 bases from J; junction bases left unmatched: 6. Germline values: CDR1 SEHNR, CDR2 FQNEAQ (reference sequence). CDR3 length equals 15 residues. The CDR3 DNA follows: TGTGCCAGCAGCTTAACTGGACAGGGGACTTACGAGCAGTACTTC. It is translated as CASSLTGQGTYEQYF.

This clone was seen just once. The gene calls are TRBV10-3 and TRBJ1-5, with 8 bases that match TRBD1. Looked up from germline, CDR1 is ENHRY and CDR2 is SYGVKD. This CDR3 has 16 residues. V dropped 3 bases and J dropped 3; count of bases not matched to a gene: 7. CDR3 protein: CAISERQGTANQPQHF. CDR3 coding DNA: TGTGCCATCAGTGAAAGACAGGGGACGGCCAATCAGCCCCAGCATTTT.

The chain couples TRBV18 to TRBJ1-1; the D is unclear. Trimming pared 1 base from V and 1 base from J, leaving 7 bases between. The CDR3 runs 14 residues. Per the germline V gene, CDR1 is KGHSH and CDR2 is LQKENI. The CDR3 sequence is CASSPLKRNTEAFF. In nucleotides, the CDR3 is TGTGCCAGCTCACCACTAAAGAGGAACACTGAAGCTTTCTTT.

The chain carries TRBV28 and TRBJ1-5; D remains unclear. Per the germline V gene, CDR1 is MDHEN and CDR2 is SYDVKM. The CDR3 has 14 residues. Between the trimmed V and J ends, which lost 6 bases and 1 base, there was a span of 10 bases. The CDR3 spells CASRYRLSNQPQHF. CDR3 bases: TGTGCCAGCAGGTACCGACTGAGCAATCAGCCCCAGCATTTT.

In regard to this clone: This same CDR3 is encoded by further DNA sequences in the sample. The chain recombines TRBV5-5 with TRBJ2-3; TRBD2 matches 10 bases. The CDR3 sequence is 15 residues long. Germline V gives CDR1 SGHKS, CDR2 YYEKEE (reference sequence). J was trimmed by 6 bases and V by 1 base; bases with no gene match: 5. The CDR3 sequence is CASSLLLAGTDTQYF. In DNA form, the CDR3 reads TGTGCCAGCAGCTTGTTACTAGCGGGAACGGATACGCAGTATTTT. The full variable domain, with the rest looked up from reference TRBV5-5 and TRBJ2-3, is DAGVTQSPTHLIKTRGQQVTLRCSPISGHKSVSWYQQVLGQGPQFIFQYYEKEERGRGNFPDRFSARQFPNYSSELNVNALLLGDSALYLCASSLLLAGTDTQYFGPGTRLTVL.

The J gene is TRBJ1-3, the V gene TRBV30; D is unclear. V lost 3 bases and J 1 base, leaving 13 bases between the germline ends. CDR3 length equals 15 residues. Looked up from germline, CDR1 is GTSNPN and CDR2 is SVGIG (reference sequence). This chain's CDR3 is CAWSERWASGNTIYF. CDR3 DNA: TGTGCCTGGAGCGAACGGTGGGCTTCTGGAAACACCATATATTTT.

This chain joins TRBV27 and TRBJ2-7; D perhaps matches TRBD1 (6 bases). The CDR3 runs to 14 residues. V dropped 7 bases and J dropped 5 bases, with 18 bases sitting between them. Germline CDR1 MNHEY, CDR2 SMNVEV (reference sequence). The CDR3 region has the DNA TGTGCCAGCAAACCCCTACAGGGAAGGCACGAGCAGTACTTC. Translated: CASKPLQGRHEQYF.

A word on this clone: The sample contains more than one DNA sequence encoding this CDR3. The CDR3 DNA reads as TGTGCCAGCAGTTTACAGGGGGCGAGGGAGACCCAGTACTTC. Protein sequence: CASSLQGARETQYF. The rearrangement uses TRBV28 and TRBJ2-5; 8 bases map to TRBD1. V shed 2 bases and J 5 bases; nucleotides not matched to a gene: 4. From germline, CDR1 is MDHEN and CDR2 SYDVKM. This CDR3 has 14 amino acids.